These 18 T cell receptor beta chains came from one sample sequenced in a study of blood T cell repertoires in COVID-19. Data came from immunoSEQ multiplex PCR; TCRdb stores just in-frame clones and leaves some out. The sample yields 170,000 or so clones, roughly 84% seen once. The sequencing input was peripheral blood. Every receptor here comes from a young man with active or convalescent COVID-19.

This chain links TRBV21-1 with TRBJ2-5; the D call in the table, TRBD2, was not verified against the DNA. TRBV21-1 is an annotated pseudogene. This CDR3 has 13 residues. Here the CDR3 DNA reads TGTGCCAGCAGCAAAAAGGAGGCAGAGACCCAGTACTTC. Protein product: CASSKKEAETQYF.

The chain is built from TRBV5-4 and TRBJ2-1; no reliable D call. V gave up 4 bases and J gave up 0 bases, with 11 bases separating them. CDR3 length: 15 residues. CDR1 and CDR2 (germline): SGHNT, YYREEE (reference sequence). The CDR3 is CASSIARSSYNEQFF. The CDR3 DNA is TGTGCCAGCAGCATCGCTAGGAGCTCCTACAATGAGCAGTTCTTC.

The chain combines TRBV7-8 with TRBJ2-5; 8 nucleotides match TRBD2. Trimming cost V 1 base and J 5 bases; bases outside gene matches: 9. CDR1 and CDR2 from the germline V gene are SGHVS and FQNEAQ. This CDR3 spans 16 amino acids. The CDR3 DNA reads TGTGCCAGCAGCTTAGGTCTCCGCCGGGGGGGGGAGACCCAGTACTTC. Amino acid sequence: CASSLGLRRGGETQYF.

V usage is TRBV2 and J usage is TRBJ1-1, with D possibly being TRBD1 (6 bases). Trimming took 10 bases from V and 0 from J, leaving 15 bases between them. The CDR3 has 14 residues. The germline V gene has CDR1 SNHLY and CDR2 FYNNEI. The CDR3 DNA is TGTGCCACCTCCCAGGGGCTTATGAACACTGAAGCTTTCTTT. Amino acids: CATSQGLMNTEAFF.

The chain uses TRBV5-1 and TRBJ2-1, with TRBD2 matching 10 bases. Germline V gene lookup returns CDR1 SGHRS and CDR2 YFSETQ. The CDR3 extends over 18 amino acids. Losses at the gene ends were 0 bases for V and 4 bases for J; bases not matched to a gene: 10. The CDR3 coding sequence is TGCGCCAGCAGCTTGGTCCCTAGCGGGAGTCCAAGGTACAATGAGCAGTTCTTC. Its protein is CASSLVPSGSPRYNEQFF.

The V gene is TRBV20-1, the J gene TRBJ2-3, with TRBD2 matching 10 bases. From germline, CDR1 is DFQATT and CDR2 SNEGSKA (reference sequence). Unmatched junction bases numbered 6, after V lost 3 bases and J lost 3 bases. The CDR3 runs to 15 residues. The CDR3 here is CSASSTSGRTDTQYF. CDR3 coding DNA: TGCAGTGCTAGTTCGACTAGCGGGCGGACAGATACGCAGTATTTT.

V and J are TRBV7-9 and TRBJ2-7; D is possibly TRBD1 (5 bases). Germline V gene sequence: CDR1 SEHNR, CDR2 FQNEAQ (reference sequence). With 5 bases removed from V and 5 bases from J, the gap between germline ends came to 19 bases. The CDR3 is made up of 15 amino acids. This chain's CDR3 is CASSQWSVVRDEQYF. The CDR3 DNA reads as TGTGCCAGCAGCCAGTGGAGTGTGGTCAGGGACGAGCAGTACTTC.

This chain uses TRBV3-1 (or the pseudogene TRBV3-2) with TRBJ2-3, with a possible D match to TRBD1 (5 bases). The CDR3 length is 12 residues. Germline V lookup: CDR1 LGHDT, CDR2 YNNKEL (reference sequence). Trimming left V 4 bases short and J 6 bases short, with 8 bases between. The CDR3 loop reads CASSPRQDTQYF. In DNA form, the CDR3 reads TGTGCCAGCAGCCCACGACAGGATACGCAGTATTTT.

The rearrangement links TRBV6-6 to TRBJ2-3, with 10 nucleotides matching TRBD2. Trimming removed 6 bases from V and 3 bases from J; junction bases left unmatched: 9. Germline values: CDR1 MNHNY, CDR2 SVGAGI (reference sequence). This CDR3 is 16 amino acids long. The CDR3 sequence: CASSERGGLLTDTQYF. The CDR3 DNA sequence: TGTGCCAGCAGCGAGCGGGGGGGCTTATTGACAGATACGCAGTATTTT.

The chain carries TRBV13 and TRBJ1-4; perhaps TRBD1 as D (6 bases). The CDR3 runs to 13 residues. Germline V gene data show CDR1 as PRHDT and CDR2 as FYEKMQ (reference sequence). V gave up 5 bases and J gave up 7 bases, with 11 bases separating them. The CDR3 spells CASSQQGSEKLFF. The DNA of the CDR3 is TGTGCCAGCAGCCAACAGGGTAGTGAAAAACTGTTTTTT.

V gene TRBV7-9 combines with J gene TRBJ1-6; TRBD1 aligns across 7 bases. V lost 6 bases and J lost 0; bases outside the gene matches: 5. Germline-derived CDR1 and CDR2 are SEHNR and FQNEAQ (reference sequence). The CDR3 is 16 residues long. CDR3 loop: CASRSGGSSYNSPLHF. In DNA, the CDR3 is TGTGCCAGCAGATCAGGGGGGAGCTCCTATAATTCACCCCTCCACTTT.

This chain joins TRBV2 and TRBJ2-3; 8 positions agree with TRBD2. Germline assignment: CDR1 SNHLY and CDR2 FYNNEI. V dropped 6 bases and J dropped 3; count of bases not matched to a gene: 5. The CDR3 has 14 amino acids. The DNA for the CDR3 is TGTGCCAGCAGCCGGGGGGGCCCAACAGATACGCAGTATTTT. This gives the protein CASSRGGPTDTQYF.

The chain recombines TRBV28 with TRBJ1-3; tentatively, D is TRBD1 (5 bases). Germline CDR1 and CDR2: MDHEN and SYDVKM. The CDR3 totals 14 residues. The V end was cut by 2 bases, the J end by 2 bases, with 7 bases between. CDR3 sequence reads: CASSLRGAGNTIYF. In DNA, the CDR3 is TGTGCCAGCAGTTTAAGGGGCGCTGGAAACACCATATATTTT.

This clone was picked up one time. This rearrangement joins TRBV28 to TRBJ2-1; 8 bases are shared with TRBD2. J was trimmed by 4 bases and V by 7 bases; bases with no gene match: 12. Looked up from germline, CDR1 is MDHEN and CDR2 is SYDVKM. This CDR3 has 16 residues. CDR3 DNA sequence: TGTGCCAGCACACAAAGCGGGAGTTGGTATTACAATGAGCAGTTCTTC. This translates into CASTQSGSWYYNEQFF.

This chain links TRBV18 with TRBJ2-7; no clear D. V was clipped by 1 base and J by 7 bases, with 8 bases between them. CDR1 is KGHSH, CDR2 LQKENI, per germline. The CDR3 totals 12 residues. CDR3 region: CASSPQESEQYF. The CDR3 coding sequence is TGTGCCAGCTCACCACAGGAGAGTGAGCAGTACTTC.

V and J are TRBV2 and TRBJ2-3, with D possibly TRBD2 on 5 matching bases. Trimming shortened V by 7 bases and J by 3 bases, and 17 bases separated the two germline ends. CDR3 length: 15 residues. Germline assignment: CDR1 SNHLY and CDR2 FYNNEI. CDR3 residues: CASKRESVGTDTQYF. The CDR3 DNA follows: TGTGCCAGCAAAAGGGAGAGCGTCGGGACAGATACGCAGTATTTT.

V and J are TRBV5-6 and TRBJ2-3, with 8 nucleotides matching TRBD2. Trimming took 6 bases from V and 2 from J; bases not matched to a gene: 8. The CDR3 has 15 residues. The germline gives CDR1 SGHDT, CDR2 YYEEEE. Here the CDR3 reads CASKISGVITDTQYF. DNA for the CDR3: TGTGCCAGCAAGATTAGCGGGGTAATCACAGATACGCAGTATTTT.

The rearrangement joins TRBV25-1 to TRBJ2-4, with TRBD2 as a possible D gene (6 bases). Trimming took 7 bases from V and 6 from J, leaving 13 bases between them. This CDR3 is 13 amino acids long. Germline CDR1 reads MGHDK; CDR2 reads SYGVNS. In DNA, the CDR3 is TGTGCCAGCATCGAGGAGGAGGGAAACATTCAGTACTTC. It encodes CASIEEEGNIQYF.